This T cell receptor beta chain was identified during a study of T cell responses to AZD1222 COVID-19 vaccine (dated by TCRdb to the early 2020s). Some background on the complete study: A total of just over 230 trial participants underwent TCR sequencing, of whom about 210 had received two doses of AZD1222 and 26 had received two doses of the MenACWY control vaccine. Trial participants were enrolled by age into subgroups of 18-55, 56-69 and 70-plus years, and approximately 150, 30 and 60 TCR-sequenced participants, respectively, were included in these subgroups. The study at large found these results: The vaccine-associated CD4 TCRs covered the entire spike protein, and the dominant responses fell in regions 160-218 and 743-854. Participants were mostly white British, with more females than males. The authors suggested clonal diversity may have been underestimated. No day 14 peak-response samples were available, so repertoires were characterized only after the peak T cell response. Conclusions about previously exposed vaccinees are limited, since just a handful of AZD1222 recipients were seropositive for SARS-CoV-2 at baseline. In the small 56-69-year group, the increase in depth fell short of significance, most likely because of low power. Spike-specific TCR breadth and depth rose significantly after two AZD1222 doses compared with day 0 and with MenACWY recipients. Reportedly, close to half of the unique spike-specific TCRs recognized epitopes lying outside the regions that are mutated in the B.1.351 and B.1.1.7 variants.

A word on this clone: The specificity of this receptor is unknown. Per-base qualities were not stored, and no clone one base away is much larger.

The CDR3 regions of human TCRbeta chains were analyzed by immunosequencing. The authors' analysis ran thus. Repertoire TCRs were matched against a reference library of SARS-CoV-2-specific TCRs generated with the MIRA antigen-specificity platform. Breadth was defined as the fraction of unique TCRs that were SARS-CoV-2-associated. Depth was defined as the fraction of total T cells that were SARS-CoV-2-associated. Using the MIRA data, each spike-specific TCR was mapped to the spike region that the TCR reacts to and placed in a CD4 or CD8 class. Log10-transformed breadth and depth values were compared by one-way ANOVA with Sidak's multiple comparisons tests. Held by TCRdb, this immuneACCESS table contains in-frame sequences only and omits some clones. Under half of the omission traces to an unresolved V gene where checked; the cause of the rest is unknown. D and trimming come from the DNA, and the V and J calls and clone size come from that table. Recorded for this sample are 150,000 or so clones; 92% of them occurred a single time. The ten largest clones take up 1% to 1.5% of the sample.

The sample's time point, from its label and the paper: about 28 days (+/-7) after the second vaccine dose. AZD1222 recipients with second doses at about 4 weeks or about 12 weeks were pooled, because spike-specific TCR depth and breadth did not differ between schedules. Vaccinee samples came from UK trials COV001 and COV002, including a single-blind randomized controlled phase 2/3 trial of AZD1222 (ChAdOx1 nCoV-19) in healthy adults. For TCRbeta chain sequencing, PBMC samples were collected from trial participants at day 0 and at day 28 after the second dose. This clonotype was obtained from an adult who received the AZD1222 COVID-19 vaccine. This material consisted of peripheral blood, taken 28 days after the second AZD1222 dose.

The DNA is TGTGCCACCAGCGAGCCCACAGGGTCAGGAAACACCATATATTTT. Its translation reads: CATSEPTGSGNTIYF. This sequence uses TRBV24-1 and TRBJ1-3; TRBD1 might be the D gene, on 6 matching bases. V is cut by 7 bases and J by 4 bases, and the space between the germline ends is 16 bases. Inclusive of the bounding cysteine and phenylalanine, the CDR3 is 15 residues long. The sequence is cut down to CDR3 DNA, 45 bases in frame from base 1. The germline V gene gives CDR1 as KGHDR and CDR2 as SFDVKD.